These 27 T cell receptor beta chains originate from one sample sequenced in a study of radiotherapy plus CTLA-4 blockade in lung cancer (dated by TCRdb to 2017 to 2018). Libraries were constructed by the immunoSEQ multiplex PCR assay. TCRdb provides this immuneACCESS table in a form limited to in-frame rearrangements. Some clones are lacking; in checked studies, under half of them reflect an unresolved V gene, and why the rest are absent is not known. This sample comprises 80,000 or so clones, approximately 80% of them detected only once. In total, the top ten clones hold about 0.79% of the sample. This sample comprised peripheral blood, obtained from a patient treated with radiotherapy plus ipilimumab. These receptor sequences come from a human donor with non-small cell lung cancer who had stable disease on radiotherapy plus ipilimumab.

This chain links TRBV7-9 with TRBJ2-3; a weak D match, TRBD2 (6 bases). The CDR3 has 13 amino acids. Trimming stripped 5 bases from V and 3 bases from J, with 9 bases between. CDR1 is SEHNR and CDR2 is FQNEAQ in the germline V gene (reference sequence). CDR3 DNA sequence: TGTGCCAGCAGCCCCGGGACTACAGATACGCAGTATTTT. Translation: CASSPGTTDTQYF.

The rearrangement uses TRBV11-2 and TRBJ2-1, with TRBD1 as a possible D gene (7 bases). V lost 1 base to trimming and J lost 7 bases, with 17 bases between them. This CDR3 contains 16 residues. Germline CDR1 reads SGHAT; CDR2 reads FQNNGV. CDR3 residues: CASSLVAGGKINEQFF. CDR3 coding DNA: TGTGCCAGCAGCTTAGTAGCAGGGGGGAAAATAAATGAGCAGTTCTTC.

The rearrangement links TRBV6-5 to TRBJ2-7; possibly TRBD1 for D (5 bases). The CDR3 sequence is 14 residues long. The V end was cut by 2 bases, the J end by 1 base, with 9 bases between. CDR1 MNHEY and CDR2 SVGAGI come from the germline V gene. The CDR3 DNA is TGTGCCAGCAGTTACGCCAGGGTTTCCTACGAGCAGTACTTC. It encodes CASSYARVSYEQYF.

The chain is built from TRBV11-2 and TRBJ2-7, with D possibly being TRBD2 (5 bases). This CDR3 region has 12 residues. V was cut by 6 bases and J by 6 bases, with 12 bases left in between. The germline V gene has CDR1 SGHAT and CDR2 FQNNGV. In nucleotides, the CDR3 is TGTGCCAGCAGTTCCTCGGGATCCGAGCAGTACTTC. Translated: CASSSSGSEQYF.

This clone was detected a few times. The gene calls are TRBV5-6 and TRBJ2-2, with a tentative D call TRBD2 (6 bases). The CDR3 is 15 residues long. Trimming stripped 3 bases from V and 7 bases from J, with 16 bases between. The germline V gene encodes CDR1 SGHDT and CDR2 YYEEEE. The CDR3 DNA is TGTGCCAGCAGCTCGGAGGGTCTAGGGTACGGGGAGCTGTTTTTT. Residues: CASSSEGLGYGELFF.

This chain joins TRBV7-9 and TRBJ2-3; 14 nucleotides line up with TRBD2. Germline V CDR1 and CDR2: SEHNR, FQNEAQ (reference sequence). CDR3 length: 15 residues. Germline trimming cut 5 bases from V and 5 bases from J; bases unmatched to any gene: 3. The CDR3 here is CASSQGTSGGDTQYF. CDR3 DNA sequence: TGTGCCAGCAGCCAGGGGACTAGCGGGGGAGATACGCAGTATTTT.

The chain is built from TRBV6-4 and TRBJ1-2, with 10 bases lining up with TRBD1. Trimming took 5 bases from V and 2 from J; bases not matched to a gene: 8. The CDR3 spans 16 residues. The germline V gene encodes CDR1 MRHNA and CDR2 SNTAGT. Here the CDR3 DNA reads TGTGCCAGCAGTCTCTCCCCGGGACAGGGGAACTATGGCTACACCTTC. This sequence encodes CASSLSPGQGNYGYTF.

This chain uses TRBV5-1 with TRBJ2-3; D remains ambiguous. Per the germline V gene, CDR1 is SGHRS and CDR2 is YFSETQ. The CDR3 length is 15 residues. Trimming removed 4 bases at V and 0 bases at J, with 12 bases between. CDR3 in DNA: TGCGCCAGCAGCCAAGCCCTTGCTAGCACAGATACGCAGTATTTT. Translating it yields CASSQALASTDTQYF.

The rearrangement uses TRBV2 and TRBJ2-1; the D is unclear. The length of the CDR3 is 13 residues. V was cut by 7 bases and J by 4 bases, with 11 bases left in between. The germline gives CDR1 SNHLY, CDR2 FYNNEI. DNA of the CDR3: TGTGCCAGCACCCGGCAGGATTACAATGAGCAGTTCTTC. It codes for CASTRQDYNEQFF.

The chain has TRBV5-6 and TRBJ2-7, with 10 bases matching TRBD2. After removal of 1 base from V and 2 bases from J, the junction contained 3 bases not matched to a gene. Per germline, CDR1 SGHDT and CDR2 YYEEEE. There are 15 residues in the CDR3. In DNA form, the CDR3 reads TGTGCCAGCAGCTTGACTAGCGGGAAGACCTACGAGCAGTACTTC. Translating gives CASSLTSGKTYEQYF.

The chain is built from TRBV7-3 and TRBJ2-3; unclear D gene. The CDR3 runs 13 residues. V dropped 5 bases and J dropped 6 bases, with 12 bases sitting between them. Germline CDR1 is SGHTA and CDR2 is FQGTGA. The DNA of the CDR3 is TGTGCCAGCAGCCCGAATAGCATCGATACGCAGTATTTT. It yields the protein CASSPNSIDTQYF.

The count of this clone is one. The V and J genes are TRBV6-1 and TRBJ2-7, with D maybe TRBD2 (6 bases). Trimming pared 6 bases from V and 5 bases from J, leaving 11 bases between. The germline V gene encodes CDR1 MNHNS and CDR2 SASEGT. CDR3 size: 12 residues. CDR3 loop: CASSGGLDEQYF. The CDR3 region has the DNA TGTGCCAGCAGCGGGGGTTTAGACGAGCAGTACTTC.

The chain recombines TRBV28 with TRBJ2-1, with D possibly TRBD2 on 5 matching bases. The CDR3 has 13 residues. The germline V gene encodes CDR1 MDHEN and CDR2 SYDVKM. V lost 1 base and J lost 13, with 14 bases in between. The CDR3 sequence is CASSLLGSLRQFF. The CDR3 DNA reads TGTGCCAGCAGTTTATTGGGGAGCCTTCGACAGTTCTTC.

V and J are TRBV7-9 and TRBJ2-2; no clear D. This CDR3 is built from 13 residues. Germline CDR1 and CDR2: SEHNR and FQNEAQ (reference sequence). Trimming pared 5 bases from V and 5 bases from J, leaving 9 bases between. CDR3 region: CASSIWGTGELFF. In nucleotides, the CDR3 is TGTGCCAGCAGCATTTGGGGTACCGGGGAGCTGTTTTTT. Variable domain in full (rest from reference TRBV7-9 and TRBJ2-2): DTGVSQNPRHKITKRGQNVTFRCDPISEHNRLYWYRQTLGQGPEFLTYFQNEAQLEKSRLLSDRFSAERPKGSFSTLEIQRTEQGDSAMYLCASSIWGTGELFFGEGSRLTVL.

V usage is TRBV5-8 and J usage is TRBJ2-7; 8 positions agree with TRBD1. Germline assignment: CDR1 SGHTS and CDR2 YDEGEE. Trimming took 5 bases from V and 2 from J; bases not matched to a gene: 12. The CDR3 is made up of 16 amino acids. The CDR3 protein is CASSPKDRAPPYEQYF. CDR3 in DNA: TGTGCCAGCAGTCCTAAGGACAGGGCGCCGCCCTACGAGCAGTACTTC.

The chain carries TRBV19 and TRBJ1-2; tentatively, D is TRBD1 (5 bases). The germline V gene has CDR1 LNHDA and CDR2 SQIVND (reference sequence). Trimming removed 5 bases at V and 3 bases at J, with 19 bases between. CDR3 length equals 16 residues. In DNA form, the CDR3 reads TGTGCCAGTAGTGCCGCCCGTAGGGGTGGGGACTATGGCTACACCTTC. It is translated as CASSAARRGGDYGYTF.

The J gene is TRBJ1-3, the V gene TRBV2, with D perhaps TRBD1 (5 bases). Between the trimmed V and J ends, which lost 6 bases and 0 bases, there was a span of 9 bases. The germline CDR1 and CDR2 sequences are SNHLY and FYNNEI. The CDR3 length is 14 residues. CDR3 loop: CASRSGSSGNTIYF. The CDR3 DNA is TGTGCCAGCAGGTCAGGGAGCTCTGGAAACACCATATATTTT.

V and J are TRBV9 and TRBJ2-7, with 7 nucleotides matching TRBD1. V trimming: 0 bases; J trimming: 3 bases; junction bases outside the gene matches: 3. From germline, CDR1 is SGDLS and CDR2 YYNGEE. This CDR3 comprises 14 residues. CDR3 sequence reads: CASSVVGQYYEQYF. The CDR3 DNA sequence: TGTGCCAGCAGCGTAGTGGGACAGTACTACGAGCAGTACTTC.

This chain joins TRBV5-1 and TRBJ1-1, with TRBD1 matching over 9 bases. The length of the CDR3 is 14 residues. CDR1 and CDR2 from the germline V gene are SGHRS and YFSETQ. V trimming: 4 bases; J trimming: 5 bases; junction bases outside the gene matches: 6. CDR3 in DNA: TGCGCCAGCAGCCGGGGACAGGGAAGGACTGAAGCTTTCTTT. Amino acids: CASSRGQGRTEAFF.

This chain links TRBV5-1 with TRBJ1-2, with 9 bases matching TRBD1. CDR3 length: 15 residues. J gave up 4 bases and V 3 bases, and 7 bases lay outside the gene matches. Germline CDR1 SGHRS, CDR2 YFSETQ. For the CDR3, the DNA is TGCGCCAGCAGCTCCCTCAGGGGACAGGGCTATGGCTACACCTTC. Protein: CASSSLRGQGYGYTF.

The V call is TRBV18, the J call TRBJ1-1; 7 bases agree with TRBD1. Unmatched junction bases numbered 2, after V lost 1 base and J lost 3 bases. The CDR3 runs to 14 residues. The germline gives CDR1 KGHSH, CDR2 LQKENI. DNA for the CDR3: TGTGCCAGCTCACCACGCCAGGGGGACACTGAAGCTTTCTTT. Its translation: CASSPRQGDTEAFF.

V gene TRBV9 combines with J gene TRBJ2-1, with TRBD2 as a possible D gene (6 bases). Trimming pared 0 bases from V and 0 bases from J, leaving 13 bases between. The CDR3 has 17 amino acids. From germline, CDR1 is SGDLS and CDR2 YYNGEE. The CDR3 DNA follows: TGTGCCAGCAGCGTAGGTGGGACTTTGAGCTCCTACAATGAGCAGTTCTTC. This sequence encodes CASSVGGTLSSYNEQFF.

The CDR3 coding sequence is TGTGCCAGCAGCGTAGAACTAGCGGGAGTTTCCGGGGAGCTGTTTTTT. This sequence encodes CASSVELAGVSGELFF. This chain links TRBV9 with TRBJ2-2, with 11 bases identical to TRBD2. This CDR3 is built from 16 residues. V shed 0 bases and J 6 bases; nucleotides not matched to a gene: 4. Germline CDR1 SGDLS, CDR2 YYNGEE.

This rearrangement joins TRBV6-6 to TRBJ1-2; D is unclear. V was shortened by 4 bases and J by 2 bases, with 8 bases between the two germline ends. The CDR3 is 13 amino acids. CDR1 and CDR2 (germline): MNHNY, SVGAGI (reference sequence). The CDR3: CASSSGGNYGYTF. The CDR3 DNA follows: TGTGCCAGCAGTTCCGGCGGAAACTATGGCTACACCTTC.

V is TRBV18 and J is TRBJ1-2, with D tentatively TRBD1 (5 bases). Germline CDR1 KGHSH, CDR2 LQKENI. The CDR3 runs 12 residues. Between the trimmed V and J ends, which lost 2 bases and 6 bases, there was a span of 7 bases. CDR3 loop: CASSPDRNGYTF. In DNA, the CDR3 is TGTGCCAGCTCACCAGACAGAAATGGCTACACCTTC.

The chain links TRBV4-2 to TRBJ2-5; 10 bases map to TRBD2. Germline-derived CDR1 and CDR2 are LGHNA and YNFKEQ. This CDR3 contains 14 residues. After removal of 6 bases from V and 4 bases from J, the junction contained 5 bases not matched to a gene. CDR3 bases: TGTGCCAGCAGTAGCGGGAGGTCCCTAGAGACCCAGTACTTC. Protein product: CASSSGRSLETQYF.

The rearrangement joins TRBV9 to TRBJ1-1; D possibly corresponds to TRBD1 (5 bases). The germline V and J ends were trimmed by 3 bases and 1 base, with 13 bases remaining between them. Germline V gives CDR1 SGDLS, CDR2 YYNGEE. The length of the CDR3 is 15 residues. The CDR3 loop reads CASSEGIARNTEAFF. CDR3 DNA: TGTGCCAGCAGCGAGGGGATCGCACGGAACACTGAAGCTTTCTTT.